A single TCR beta chain is shown here with its context. Data came from immunoSEQ multiplex PCR; TCRdb stores just in-frame clones and leaves some out. Among some 300,000 clones listed, around 84% were seen once. The data were taken from a study of Ad26.COV2.S vaccination and SARS-CoV-2 variants. About the study: Each vaccinee took Ad26.COV2.S intramuscularly, once or twice 56 days apart.

Between the trimmed V and J ends, which lost 0 bases and 8 bases, there was a span of 10 bases. The germline gives CDR1 KGHSY, CDR2 FQNENV. CDR3 length: 13 amino acids. Treatment of the sample: around 19 received Ad26.COV2.S at low or high dose, single or two shots; a few received placebo; per-sample allocation not given. Sampling was done on day 63 after the first vaccine or placebo injection. The sequence was obtained from a person aged 18-65 years who received the Ad26.COV2.S COVID-19 vaccine or a placebo. J is TRBJ1-2 and V is TRBV16, with a tentative D call TRBD1 (5 bases). Sample: peripheral blood, taken in a trial of Ad26.COV2.S vaccine versus placebo. CDR3 residues: CASSQSRDAGYTF. CDR3 DNA sequence: TGTGCCAGCAGCCAATCGAGGGACGCGGGCTACACCTTC.